This passage covers 27 T cell receptor beta chains from one sample sequenced in a study of cytomegalovirus exposure and HLA in healthy donors. The repertoire was sequenced with immunoSEQ multiplex PCR; TCRdb's copy has only in-frame clones and lacks some. The table has 70,000 or so clones, 94% seen once. Sequencing used PBMCs. These receptors were collected from a young woman in good health and CMV-seropositive.

This rearrangement joins TRBV5-4 to TRBJ2-6; D gene ambiguous. CDR1 and CDR2 (germline): SGHNT, YYREEE (reference sequence). The V and J ends lost 4 bases and 1 base respectively, with 9 bases between them. There are 15 residues in the CDR3. The CDR3 reads CASSRGESGANVLTF. CDR3 in DNA: TGTGCCAGCAGCAGAGGAGAGTCTGGGGCCAACGTCCTGACTTTC. Supplemented by reference TRBV5-4 and TRBJ2-6, the full variable domain reads ETGVTQSPTHLIKTRGQQVTLRCSSQSGHNTVSWYQQALGQGPQFIFQYYREEENGRGNFPPRFSGLQFPNYSSELNVNALELDDSALYLCASSRGESGANVLTFGAGSRLTVL.

The rearrangement joins TRBV7-3 to TRBJ2-1; 9 positions match TRBD2. Germline-derived CDR1 and CDR2 are SGHTA and FQGTGA. This CDR3 is 15 amino acids long. The J segment lost 4 bases and the V segment lost 1 base, leaving 2 bases of the junction unmatched. The CDR3 DNA is TGTGCCAGCAGCTTAAGTCTAGCGGGATACAATGAGCAGTTCTTC. Its protein product is CASSLSLAGYNEQFF.

V usage is TRBV4-3 and J usage is TRBJ1-5; D may be TRBD1 (5 bases). Germline V lookup: CDR1 LGHNA, CDR2 YSLEER. V lost 0 bases, J lost 2 bases, and 8 bases lay in between. The CDR3 contains 15 residues. The CDR3 nucleotides read TGCGCCAGCAGCCAAGACAGGGAAGGCAATCAGCCCCAGCATTTT. Amino acid sequence: CASSQDREGNQPQHF.

This clone was observed a few times. This rearrangement joins TRBV4-1 to TRBJ1-5; D not certain. The length of the CDR3 is 15 residues. The V gene's germline CDR1 is MGHRA and CDR2 YSYEKL. V dropped 1 base and J dropped 1 base, with 8 bases sitting between them. This CDR3 is CASSQGAGSNQPQHF. Here the CDR3 DNA reads TGCGCCAGCAGCCAAGGGGCAGGCAGCAATCAGCCCCAGCATTTT.

This sequence joins TRBV27 and TRBJ2-5, with D unresolved. Per the germline V gene, CDR1 is MNHEY and CDR2 is SMNVEV (reference sequence). This CDR3 has 14 residues. Trimming removed 1 base at V and 1 base at J, with 7 bases between. CDR3 loop: CASSLYGFQETQYF. DNA of the CDR3: TGTGCCAGCAGTTTATATGGCTTCCAAGAGACCCAGTACTTC.

The chain is built from TRBV27 and TRBJ1-2; 11 positions agree with TRBD1. The CDR3 has 16 amino acids. CDR1 is MNHEY and CDR2 is SMNVEV in the germline V gene (reference sequence). V gave up 8 bases and J gave up 3 bases; unmatched junction bases: 11. The CDR3 here is CASGGEWDRGDYGYTF. CDR3 bases: TGTGCCAGCGGAGGGGAATGGGACAGGGGGGACTATGGCTACACCTTC.

The chain carries TRBV6-5 and TRBJ1-2, with a possible D match to TRBD1 (6 bases). Germline loops: CDR1 MNHEY, CDR2 SVGAGI. There are 12 residues in the CDR3. Trimming removed 5 bases from V and 6 bases from J, with 10 bases in between. The CDR3 nucleotides are TGTGCCAGCAGTCTCAGGGGCAATGGCTACACCTTC. It is translated as CASSLRGNGYTF.

The chain is built from TRBV19 and TRBJ2-7, with D perhaps matching TRBD2 (5 bases). The CDR3 consists of 13 residues. Trimming took off 5 bases at V and 4 bases at J, with 12 bases between the two ends. CDR1 LNHDA and CDR2 SQIVND come from the germline V gene (reference sequence). The CDR3 DNA follows: TGTGCCAGTAGTTCCGGACTGGGATACGAGCAGTACTTC. This encodes CASSSGLGYEQYF.

The chain uses TRBV29-1 and TRBJ2-7; 7 nucleotides line up with TRBD1. Germline CDR1 is SQVTM and CDR2 is ANQGSEA. There are 15 residues in the CDR3. V shed 8 bases, J shed 3 bases, and the junction held 16 bases outside the gene matches. CDR3 in amino acids: CSPTGFTGVVYEQYF. CDR3 in DNA: TGCAGCCCCACGGGCTTTACAGGGGTGGTCTACGAGCAGTACTTC.

The chain employs TRBV6-5 and TRBJ2-1; no clear D. This CDR3 has 12 residues. V gave up 5 bases and J gave up 4 bases, with 6 bases separating them. Germline CDR1 reads MNHEY; CDR2 reads SVGAGI. The CDR3, as DNA: TGTGCCAGCAGTAGGAGTTACAATGAGCAGTTCTTC. It codes for CASSRSYNEQFF.

The gene calls are TRBV19 and TRBJ1-4, with D possibly being TRBD1 (5 bases). Germline values: CDR1 LNHDA, CDR2 SQIVND (reference sequence). The CDR3 is made up of 12 amino acids. Trimming stripped 3 bases from V and 8 bases from J, with 7 bases between. CDR3 sequence: CASSMQGEKLFF. As DNA, the CDR3 is TGTGCCAGTAGTATGCAGGGCGAAAAACTGTTTTTT.

The rearrangement links TRBV28 to TRBJ1-2; D may be TRBD1 (5 bases). Germline values: CDR1 MDHEN, CDR2 SYDVKM. The CDR3 extends over 11 amino acids. V lost 5 bases and J lost 14, with 15 bases in between. The CDR3 reads CASSPGGEFTF. As DNA, the CDR3 is TGTGCCAGCAGTCCGGGGGGGGAGTTTACCTTC.

Only a few counts were recorded for this clone. The J gene is TRBJ1-6, the V gene TRBV11-2; TRBD1 matches 7 bases. The CDR3 is 15 residues long. Per germline, CDR1 SGHAT and CDR2 FQNNGV. The J segment lost 6 bases and the V segment lost 5 bases, leaving 7 bases of the junction unmatched. The CDR3 spells CASSLGTAVNSPLHF. In nucleotides, the CDR3 is TGTGCCAGCAGCCTAGGGACAGCTGTTAATTCACCCCTCCACTTT.

The gene calls are TRBV19 and TRBJ1-2; 7 bases map to TRBD1. Unmatched junction bases numbered 5, after V lost 6 bases and J lost 7 bases. This CDR3 is 12 amino acids long. Germline V gene data show CDR1 as LNHDA and CDR2 as SQIVND (reference sequence). The CDR3, as DNA: TGTGCCAGTAGGGTAGGGGGCCGTGGCTACACCTTC. This gives the protein CASRVGGRGYTF. The full variable domain, its missing parts supplied by reference TRBV19 and TRBJ1-2, is DGGITQSPKYLFRKEGQNVTLSCEQNLNHDAMYWYRQDPGQGLRLIYYSQIVNDFQKGDIAEGYSVSREKKESFPLTVTSAQKNPTAFYLCASRVGGRGYTFGSGTRLTVV.

The chain is built from TRBV19 and TRBJ1-4, with 7 bases fitting TRBD1. V lost 5 bases, J lost 4 bases, and 7 bases stayed unmatched. Germline CDR1 LNHDA, CDR2 SQIVND (reference sequence). This CDR3 is 15 amino acids long. CDR3 DNA sequence: TGTGCCAGTAGTTTCAGGACAGGCCTTAATGAAAAACTGTTTTTT. This gives the protein CASSFRTGLNEKLFF.

The rearrangement links TRBV9 to TRBJ2-1; 13 positions match TRBD2. The CDR3 consists of 15 residues. CDR1 and CDR2 (germline): SGDLS, YYNGEE. The ends lost 2 bases at V and 9 bases at J; junction bases unmatched: 5. The CDR3 bases are TGTGCCAGCAGCGTTACTAGCGGGGGGGTGGCTGAGCAGTTCTTC. This translates into CASSVTSGGVAEQFF.

The rearrangement uses TRBV29-1 and TRBJ1-4; the match to TRBD1 covers 7 bases. The ends lost 7 bases at V and 5 bases at J; junction bases unmatched: 19. This CDR3 spans 17 amino acids. The germline gives CDR1 SQVTM, CDR2 ANQGSEA. The CDR3 sequence: CSAGEGFYRGWNEKLFF. CDR3 DNA: TGCAGCGCCGGAGAAGGGTTTTACAGGGGCTGGAATGAAAAACTGTTTTTT. The variable domain in full, with the rest retrieved from reference TRBV29-1 and TRBJ1-4, is SAVISQKPSRDICQRGTSLTIQCQVDSQVTMMFWYRQQPGQSLTLIATANQGSEATYESGFVIDKFPISRPNLTFSTLTVSNMSPEDSSIYLCSAGEGFYRGWNEKLFFGSGTQLSVL.

V usage is TRBV5-4 and J usage is TRBJ2-7, with a possible D match to TRBD2 (5 bases). Trimming pared 4 bases from V and 2 bases from J, leaving 19 bases between. CDR1 is SGHNT and CDR2 is YYREEE in the germline V gene (reference sequence). The CDR3 has 16 residues. CDR3 residues: CASSPGREAIAYEQYF. CDR3 in DNA: TGTGCCAGCAGCCCTGGCCGGGAAGCAATCGCCTACGAGCAGTACTTC.

The chain carries TRBV5-4 and TRBJ2-1, with 13 positions matching TRBD2. With V trimmed by 2 bases and J by 8 bases, 4 bases remained unmatched. The CDR3 covers 15 residues. CDR1 and CDR2 (germline): SGHNT, YYREEE (reference sequence). CDR3 sequence: CASSLLTSGGHEQFF. The CDR3 nucleotides are TGTGCCAGCAGCTTATTGACTAGCGGGGGGCATGAGCAGTTCTTC.

This chain joins TRBV14 and TRBJ2-7; the match to TRBD1 covers 9 bases. The ends lost 6 bases at V and 2 bases at J; junction bases unmatched: 2. Germline V gene sequence: CDR1 SGHDN, CDR2 FVKESK. CDR3 length equals 13 residues. The CDR3 nucleotides are TGTGCCAGCAGACGACAGGGGGCCTACGAGCAGTACTTC. The encoded protein is CASRRQGAYEQYF.

The V call is TRBV4-2, the J call TRBJ2-2, with TRBD2 matching over 13 bases. The ends lost 5 bases at V and 2 bases at J; junction bases unmatched: 5. The germline V gene has CDR1 LGHNA and CDR2 YNFKEQ. The CDR3 runs 17 residues. CDR3 nucleotides: TGTGCCAGCAGCGTAAGACTAGCGGGGGGAAACACCGGGGAGCTGTTTTTT. Translated, it gives CASSVRLAGGNTGELFF.

The genes are TRBV27 and TRBJ2-7, with D possibly TRBD2 on 6 matching bases. CDR1 and CDR2 from the germline V gene are MNHEY and SMNVEV (reference sequence). The CDR3 spans 14 residues. Trimming cost V 8 bases and J 7 bases, with 21 bases left between them. The CDR3 is CASALTGDLWEQYF. Written as DNA, the CDR3 is TGTGCCAGCGCCCTGACGGGGGACCTTTGGGAGCAGTACTTC.

V gene TRBV2 combines with J gene TRBJ1-5; no clear D. The CDR3 runs 15 residues. V shed 2 bases and J shed 4 bases, with 12 bases lying between them. From germline, CDR1 is SNHLY and CDR2 FYNNEI. CDR3 coding DNA: TGTGCCAGCAGTGAATTAGGTACAGCTAATCAGCCCCAGCATTTT. It codes for CASSELGTANQPQHF.

In DNA, the CDR3 is TGCGCCAGCAGCTTAGGGACTAGCCGCGAGACCCAGTACTTC. It specifies CASSLGTSRETQYF. The V and J genes are TRBV5-1 and TRBJ2-5, with 9 nucleotides matching TRBD2. The germline CDR1 and CDR2 sequences are SGHRS and YFSETQ. The V segment lost 2 bases and the J segment 5 bases; nucleotides outside the gene matches: 4. CDR3 size: 14 residues. The full variable domain, completed using reference TRBV5-1 and TRBJ2-5, is KAGVTQTPRYLIKTRGQQVTLSCSPISGHRSVSWYQQTPGQGLQFLFEYFSETQRNKGNFPGRFSGRQFSNSRSEMNVSTLELGDSALYLCASSLGTSRETQYFGPGTRLLVL.

V gene TRBV6-5 combines with J gene TRBJ1-2; 8 bases agree with TRBD1. The J segment lost 3 bases and the V segment lost 5 bases, leaving 8 bases of the junction unmatched. Germline assignment: CDR1 MNHEY and CDR2 SVGAGI. The CDR3 spans 15 residues. The CDR3 nucleotides read TGTGCCAGCAGTCCTCGGACAGGGACTGACTATGGCTACACCTTC. Protein sequence: CASSPRTGTDYGYTF.

The chain uses TRBV9 and TRBJ1-1; D may be TRBD1 (5 bases). The CDR3 is 13 amino acids. Germline V gene sequence: CDR1 SGDLS, CDR2 YYNGEE. V dropped 4 bases and J dropped 5 bases, with 12 bases sitting between them. CDR3 nucleotides: TGTGCCAGCAGCTCAGGAGGGGATACTGAAGCTTTCTTT. Protein product: CASSSGGDTEAFF.

The chain recombines TRBV6-1 with TRBJ2-1; the D is unclear. The length of the CDR3 is 17 residues. V was clipped by 2 bases and J by 0 bases, with 14 bases between them. The germline gives CDR1 MNHNS, CDR2 SASEGT. The CDR3, as DNA: TGTGCCAGCAGTGAATACGAGGTCAGAAGCTCCTACAATGAGCAGTTCTTC. Protein: CASSEYEVRSSYNEQFF.